The T cell receptor (beta chain) described here comes from a study of cytomegalovirus exposure and HLA in healthy donors. 13 Jbeta primers and 60 Vbeta primers were used for the PCR. Method: immunoSEQ multiplex PCR; TCRdb's copy keeps in-frame clones and lacks some. Of around 130,000 clones in the sample, more than 80% were seen once. The CDR3 length is 15 residues. CDR1 and CDR2 (germline): MNHEY, SVGAGI. With 5 bases clipped from V and 1 base from J, the junction kept 6 bases outside the gene matches. This clonotype was obtained from a woman younger than 45 in good health and CMV-seropositive. Sequences were obtained from PBMCs. V is TRBV6-5 and J is TRBJ2-7, with 9 bases fitting TRBD1. This CDR3 reads CASSNPGTGSYEQYF. DNA of the CDR3: TGTGCCAGCAGTAACCCCGGGACAGGGTCCTACGAGCAGTACTTC.